Detailed here is one TCR beta chain. Its antigen is not known. Together with a sample-barcoded 5' primer, a J-beta primer mix was included in a second PCR lasting roughly 6 to 12 cycles. Each single sample gave us at least 2.5 million CDR3-containing paired-end reads. TCRdb reprocessed the 5' RACE reads with MiXCR, giving one entry per CDR3 protein. The top ten clones hold about 20% of a sample with about 800,000 distinct CDR3 sequences, over 45% of them seen once. This sample was included in a study of blood T cells in healthy people across ages. The study, taken as a whole, reports: The study found TCR beta diversity correlated strongly with naive T cell percentage. It was held that diversity estimates obtained from one million T cells represented underestimates.

Sample donors were healthy Caucasian individuals that came from Russia, aged roughly 6 to 100. The sequence came from a man aged 25-45 years in good health. Sample: blood.

In nucleotides, the CDR3 is TGTGCCAGCAGCCCCTGGACTAGCGGGGGGCCACCTCTCTACGAGCAGTACTTC. This gives the protein CASSPWTSGGPPLYEQYF. The chain has TRBV4-2 and TRBJ2-4; TRBD2 matches 14 bases. The J call may be incorrect, as the DNA end agrees better with TRBJ2-7. CDR3 length equals 18 residues. Germline assignment: CDR1 LGHNA and CDR2 YNFKEQ.